The rows below give T cell receptor beta chains drawn from one sample of a study of shared T cell receptors in the human thymus. Sequenced by immunoSEQ multiplex PCR; TCRdb stores in-frame clones only, minus some. The sample has roughly 710,000 clones, approximately 83% seen once; the top ten hold roughly 0.01%. The sample also formed part of further work on human thymus T cells.

Material: thymocytes. The receptors come from a girl in the first two years of life with a congenital heart defect. Both conserved end residues are part of each CDR3. A D gene is named only where the DNA matches it firmly. The size field is filled for only some rows; it gives once, few, many or a size class.

V: TRBV9; J: TRBJ1-2; D: NA; size: NA; DNA: TGTGCCAGCAGCGCCAAACCCGACAGGTCCGACTACTATGGCTACACCTTC; CDR3: CASSAKPDRSDYYGYTF
V: TRBV30; J: TRBJ1-2; D: TRBD1; size: NA; DNA: TGTGCCTGGAGTCAAGACAGGGGCAGGGTTTGGGACTATGGCTACACCTTC; CDR3: CAWSQDRGRVWDYGYTF
V: TRBV27; J: TRBJ1-4; D: NA; size: NA; DNA: TGTGCCAGCAGTTTTCGTGAAAAACTGTTTTTT; CDR3: CASSFREKLFF
V: TRBV15; J: TRBJ2-3; D: TRBD1; size: once; DNA: TGTGCCACCAGCAGAGATAACGAGACAGGGACCACAGATACGCAGTATTTT; CDR3: CATSRDNETGTTDTQYF
V: TRBV2; J: TRBJ1-6; D: NA; size: NA; DNA: TGTGCCAGCAGTGAAGCGCTTCGACAAATCCCCCGGGGGGATAATTCACCCCTCCACTTT; CDR3: CASSEALRQIPRGDNSPLHF
V: TRBV7-3; J: TRBJ2-1; D: NA; size: NA; DNA: TGTGCCAGCAGCTTAGACAGCTACAATGAGCAGTTCTTC; CDR3: CASSLDSYNEQFF
V: TRBV28; J: TRBJ1-3; D: NA; size: few; DNA: TGTGCCAGCAGTTTGGGGGGGGCCCTCTCTGGAAACACCATATATTTT; CDR3: CASSLGGALSGNTIYF
V: TRBV27; J: TRBJ2-1; D: TRBD1; size: NA; DNA: TGTGCCAGCAGTCCTTATTGTTCCGGGACAGGCTTGAACAATGAGCAGTTCTTC; CDR3: CASSPYCSGTGLNNEQFF
V: TRBV29-1; J: TRBJ2-3; D: TRBD1; size: NA; DNA: TGCAGCGTTGAAGGCGACCCCATCCCCCGACAGGGACCCACAGATACGCAGTATTTT; CDR3: CSVEGDPIPRQGPTDTQYF
V: TRBV5-1; J: TRBJ2-5; D: TRBD2; size: NA; DNA: TGCGCCAGCAGCTTGCGACTAGCGGGGGGCGGGAGTGAGGAGACCCAGTACTTC; CDR3: CASSLRLAGGGSEETQYF
V: TRBV27; J: TRBJ1-1; D: TRBD1; size: NA; DNA: TGTGCCAGCAACCCATCAGGGGGCATAGGGGTGAACACTGAAGCTTTCTTT; CDR3: CASNPSGGIGVNTEAFF
V: TRBV5-6; J: TRBJ1-6; D: NA; size: NA; DNA: TGTGCCAGCAGCTTAAGTCTCCACTTAGGGGCCCATAATTCACCCCTCCACTTT; CDR3: CASSLSLHLGAHNSPLHF
V: TRBV9; J: TRBJ1-1; D: NA; size: NA; DNA: TGTGCCAGCAGCGTAGAGGCGGGGGTGGGCACTGAAGCTTTCTTT; CDR3: CASSVEAGVGTEAFF
V: TRBV4-3; J: TRBJ2-7; D: TRBD2; size: NA; DNA: TGCGCCAGCAGCCAAGAAGCAAAGAACGGGGGGACCGCCGAGCAGTACTTC; CDR3: CASSQEAKNGGTAEQYF
V: TRBV7-9; J: TRBJ1-6; D: NA; size: NA; DNA: TGTGCCACCACTCCAGGGGAACCCCTCCACTTT; CDR3: CATTPGEPLHF
V: TRBV6-4; J: TRBJ1-2; D: NA; size: NA; DNA: TGTGCCAGCAGTGACTCGGGGGGAAATAGCTATGGCTACACCTTC; CDR3: CASSDSGGNSYGYTF
V: TRBV7-6; J: TRBJ2-7; D: TRBD2; size: NA; DNA: TGTGCCAGCAGCTTCTATGGGACTAGCGGTTACGAGCAGTACTTC; CDR3: CASSFYGTSGYEQYF
V: TRBV4-3; J: TRBJ1-4; D: NA; size: NA; DNA: TGCGCCAGCAGCCAAGAGGGCTCGAGACCTAATGAAAAACTGTTTTTT; CDR3: CASSQEGSRPNEKLFF
V: TRBV28; J: TRBJ2-1; D: TRBD2; size: NA; DNA: TGTGCCAGCAGTACAGGACTAGCGGGGTACAATGAGCAGTTCTTC; CDR3: CASSTGLAGYNEQFF
V: TRBV7-2; J: TRBJ2-5; D: TRBD2; size: NA; DNA: TGTGCCAGCGATGGGTGGCGGGGGGATCAATCGATTATTAGTGGGACCCAGTACTTC; CDR3: CASDGWRGDQSIISGTQYF
V: TRBV27; J: TRBJ2-1; D: NA; size: few; DNA: TGTGCCACCCAAGCGAGCTCCTACAATGAGCAGTTCTTC; CDR3: CATQASSYNEQFF
V: TRBV14; J: TRBJ1-1; D: NA; size: NA; DNA: TGTGCCAGCAGCCAAAATCCCGACAGAGAAGCTTTCTTT; CDR3: CASSQNPDREAFF
V: TRBV29-1; J: TRBJ1-1; D: TRBD1; size: NA; DNA: TGCAGCGCCGCCGACAGGGAGAACACTGAAGCTTTCTTT; CDR3: CSAADRENTEAFF
V: TRBV5-1; J: TRBJ1-1; D: NA; size: NA; DNA: TGCGCCAGCAGCAAACGGACAGTTCCGGGCACTGAAGCTTTCTTT; CDR3: CASSKRTVPGTEAFF
V: TRBV7-2; J: TRBJ2-5; D: TRBD1; size: few; DNA: TGTGCCAGCACCGAAAGGGGACAGGGGGAAGAGACCCAGTACTTC; CDR3: CASTERGQGEETQYF
V: TRBV6-1; J: TRBJ1-1; D: NA; size: NA; DNA: TGTGCCATTCAAGCGAACACTGAAGCTTTCTTT; CDR3: CAIQANTEAFF
V: TRBV5-1; J: TRBJ1-2; D: NA; size: NA; DNA: TGCGCCAGCCGCTGGCCGCATTCCCCCCAGGATGGCTACACCTTC; CDR3: CASRWPHSPQDGYTF
V: TRBV14; J: TRBJ2-7; D: TRBD1; size: NA; DNA: TGTGCCAGCAGCCAAGGTGGGACAGTAACAGCCTACGAGCAGTACTTC; CDR3: CASSQGGTVTAYEQYF
V: TRBV5-1; J: TRBJ1-2; D: TRBD1; size: once; DNA: TGCGCCAGCGACGGGACCGGGACAGGGATTCGTAACTATGGCTACACCTTC; CDR3: CASDGTGTGIRNYGYTF
V: TRBV19; J: TRBJ2-7; D: NA; size: NA; DNA: TGTGCCAGTAGTATTAGGGGGGGCTACGAGCAGTACTTC; CDR3: CASSIRGGYEQYF
V: TRBV14; J: TRBJ2-5; D: TRBD2; size: NA; DNA: TGTGCCAGCAGCCAACCCAACATATCCTTGGGGGGGACGGGAGAGACCCAGTACTTC; CDR3: CASSQPNISLGGTGETQYF
V: TRBV9; J: TRBJ1-2; D: NA; size: NA; DNA: TGTGCCAGCAGCGTAGGGTTCCCAGGGAAGGGTGTAAATGGCTACACCTTC; CDR3: CASSVGFPGKGVNGYTF
V: TRBV7-2; J: TRBJ2-3; D: TRBD2; size: NA; DNA: TGTGCCAGCAGCTTAGCTAGCGGGGGCACAGATACGCAGTATTTT; CDR3: CASSLASGGTDTQYF
V: TRBV29-1; J: TRBJ1-1; D: TRBD1; size: few; DNA: TGCAGCGTTGAACGGCGGACAGGAGCGAACACTGAAGCTTTCTTT; CDR3: CSVERRTGANTEAFF
V: TRBV11-2; J: TRBJ1-1; D: TRBD1; size: NA; DNA: TGTGCCAGCAGCCTCAACAAAACCGGGACAGGGGGTGTGAACACTGAAGCTTTCTTT; CDR3: CASSLNKTGTGGVNTEAFF
V: TRBV13; J: TRBJ1-1; D: NA; size: NA; DNA: TGTGCCAGCAGCTTGCGTCGCTACGAAGCTTTCTTT; CDR3: CASSLRRYEAFF
V: TRBV2; J: TRBJ1-1; D: NA; size: NA; DNA: TGTGCCAGCAGTGAAGAATTAGGGGCGCAGAAGAACACTGAAGCTTTCTTT; CDR3: CASSEELGAQKNTEAFF